This record concerns one T cell receptor (beta chain) sequence. Germline and junction disagree at one end, which may indicate a read error. This record belongs to a study of T cells of healthy individuals. Germline V gene lookup returns CDR1 SEHNR and CDR2 FQNEAQ (reference sequence). This CDR3 contains 12 residues. TCRdb re-called the 5' RACE reads with MiXCR, one entry per CDR3 protein. Among approximately 100,000 distinct CDR3 sequences listed, approximately 16% were seen once. The sequence was collected from a human donor in good health. The chain links TRBV7-9 to TRBJ1-3, with D hard to call. The CDR3 DNA sequence: TGTGCCAGCAGCCCTCTCAGGAGGTTTGTTCATTTT. Amino acids: CASSPLRRFVHF.